Listed below are T cell receptor beta chains from one sample, sequenced in a study of cytomegalovirus exposure and HLA in healthy donors. Sequencing used immunoSEQ multiplex PCR; TCRdb keeps in-frame clones, though not all of them. The data show some 99,000 clones, around nine tenths seen once. The sample was PBMCs. These receptors were obtained from a woman in her late teens or twenties in good health and CMV-seronegative. CDR3s include the opening cysteine and the closing phenylalanine or tryptophan. The order of the fields is J gene, clone size, D gene, V gene, CDR3 DNA, CDR3 protein. A D gene is named only where the DNA matches it firmly. Expanded clones are given a class, and other clones once, few, many or no size at all.

>TRBJ2-3|-|-|TRBV6-5
TGTGCCACCCGACTCGGTGTCGGCACAGATACGCAGTATTTT
CATRLGVGTDTQYF
>TRBJ2-2|-|TRBD1|TRBV5-1
TGCGCCAGCAGCTGGGGACAGGGCACCGGGGAGCTGTTTTTT
CASSWGQGTGELFF
>TRBJ2-1|-|-|TRBV4-3
TGCGCCAGCAGCCAAGATCTGGGGCACAATGAGCAGTTCTTC
CASSQDLGHNEQFF
>TRBJ2-5|-|-|TRBV5-1
TGCGCCAGCAGTACCGGGCCCGGGGAAGAGACCCAGTACTTC
CASSTGPGEETQYF
>TRBJ1-3|once|-|TRBV28
TGTGCCAGCGGCGGAGGGTCCGGAAACACCATATATTTT
CASGGGSGNTIYF
>TRBJ1-1|-|TRBD1|TRBV7-9
TGTGCCAGCAGCTCCGGACAGGGGTTTGCTTTCTTT
CASSSGQGFAFF
>TRBJ1-1|-|-|TRBV28
TGTGCCAGCAGTTTCGCCCCGGGGGGAAACACTGAAGCTTTCTTT
CASSFAPGGNTEAFF
>TRBJ2-1|-|-|TRBV7-2
TGTGCCAGCAGCTTAGAGCGGGACAATGAGCAGTTCTTC
CASSLERDNEQFF
>TRBJ2-5|-|TRBD2|TRBV7-2
TGTGCCAGCAGCTTCCAACTAGCGGTCCAAGAGACCCAGTACTTC
CASSFQLAVQETQYF
>TRBJ2-7|-|-|TRBV7-8
TGTGCCAGCAGCTTAATCAGCGAAGGGGGATACGAGCAGTACTTC
CASSLISEGGYEQYF
>TRBJ2-7|-|TRBD2|TRBV2
TGTGCCAGCACCCTGACTAGCAGTATCTACGAGCAGTACTTC
CASTLTSSIYEQYF
>TRBJ2-6|once|TRBD1|TRBV27
TGTGCCAGCAGCAAACCGGACAGGGGGTCTGGGGCCAACGTCCTGACTTTC
CASSKPDRGSGANVLTF
>TRBJ1-4|once|TRBD1|TRBV4-3
TGCGCCAGCAGCCACCGAACAGGGGACGAAAAACTGTTTTTT
CASSHRTGDEKLFF
>TRBJ2-5|once|-|TRBV5-4
TGTGCCAGCAGCCTGCAGGGTCAAGAGACCCAGTACTTC
CASSLQGQETQYF
>TRBJ1-5|-|-|TRBV5-6
TGTGCCAGCAGCTCATCCGCCGGGTTTAGCAATCAGCCCCAGCATTTT
CASSSSAGFSNQPQHF
>TRBJ2-7|-|-|TRBV7-9
TGTGCCAGCAGCTTAGCGTCAGGCGGGGGACACTACTACGAGCAGTACTTC
CASSLASGGGHYYEQYF
>TRBJ1-2|-|-|TRBV2
TGTGCTGGTGCGCGGGCGCTCCGGTTCTATGGCTACACCTTC
CAGARALRFYGYTF
>TRBJ1-1|-|-|TRBV7-9
TGTGCCAGCAGCTCTCCCGCGGGGGAGGGGACTATGAACACTGAAGCTTTCTTT
CASSSPAGEGTMNTEAFF
>TRBJ2-3|-|TRBD2|TRBV4-2
TGTGCCAGCAGCCAATGGACTAGCGGGAGGACAGATACGCAGTATTTT
CASSQWTSGRTDTQYF
>TRBJ1-1|-|TRBD1|TRBV6-5
TGTGCCAGCAGCGGCAGACAGGGCTTTTCTGAAGCTTTCTTT
CASSGRQGFSEAFF
>TRBJ2-7|-|TRBD2|TRBV14
TGTGCCAGCAGCCAAGAAATAGCGGGAACCTACGAGCAGTACTTC
CASSQEIAGTYEQYF
>TRBJ2-1|-|-|TRBV4-2
TGTGCCAGCAGCCCAACTAGTTCCCGAATATATGAGCAGTTCTTC
CASSPTSSRIYEQFF
>TRBJ2-7|-|TRBD1|TRBV6-5
TGTGCCAGCAGTCCGGACAGGGAGTCTCTCGAGCAGTACTTC
CASSPDRESLEQYF
>TRBJ1-1|-|TRBD1|TRBV6-5
TGTGCCAGCAGTTATTCCCTCAGGGGGATTGAAGCTTTCTTT
CASSYSLRGIEAFF
>TRBJ2-3|-|-|TRBV7-2
TGTGCCAGCAGCCCTAGCTGGCTAGAGACAGATACGCAGTATTTT
CASSPSWLETDTQYF
>TRBJ2-7|-|-|TRBV6-5
TGTGCCAGCAGTTACTCGGGCAATGCCTACGAGCAGTACTTC
CASSYSGNAYEQYF
>TRBJ2-2|-|TRBD1|TRBV29-1
TGCAGCGTCGCCAAAAACCGGGACAGGGTCACCGGGGAGCTGTTTTTT
CSVAKNRDRVTGELFF
>TRBJ2-7|-|TRBD1|TRBV7-3
TGTGCCAGCAGCTGGACAGGGGGTGCTTCCTACGAGCAGTACTTC
CASSWTGGASYEQYF
>TRBJ1-6|once|-|TRBV28
TGTGCCAGCAGTTCGCTGGGGGGGAGCTCCTATAATTCACCCCTCCACTTT
CASSSLGGSSYNSPLHF
>TRBJ1-2|once|-|TRBV6-1
TGTGCCAGCAGTACCGGACTTATATGGGGCTATGGCTACACCTTC
CASSTGLIWGYGYTF
>TRBJ2-7|-|TRBD2|TRBV27
TGTGCCAGCAGTCCCCGACTAGCGGGGAGGTACGAGCAGTACTTC
CASSPRLAGRYEQYF
>TRBJ2-7|-|TRBD2|TRBV14
TGTGCCAGCAGCCTAGCGGGGAGAGGATACGAGCAGTACTTC
CASSLAGRGYEQYF
>TRBJ2-2|-|-|TRBV4-2
TGTGCCAGCAGCCAAGTAGCCCGGACCGGGGAGCTGTTTTTT
CASSQVARTGELFF
>TRBJ1-1|-|-|TRBV27
TGTGCCAGCAGTTTAGCCGGGGACACTGAAGCTTTCTTT
CASSLAGDTEAFF